These 14 T cell receptor beta chains came from one sample sequenced in a study of early T cells in non-severe SARS-CoV-2 infection. TCRdb re-called the 5' RACE reads through MiXCR, storing one row per CDR3 protein. The sample has about 80,000 distinct CDR3 sequences, about an eighth seen once; the top ten hold about 2.7%. What was sequenced was whole blood. All receptors come from an adult who was a healthcare worker with PCR-confirmed SARS-CoV-2 infection or an uninfected control (not recorded which).

This clonotype was seen more than once but under ten times. This rearrangement joins TRBV7-9 to TRBJ1-2; D unclear. V dropped 0 bases and J dropped 2 bases, with 7 bases sitting between them. Germline CDR1 is SEHNR and CDR2 is FQNEAQ (reference sequence). CDR3 length: 14 residues. CDR3 in DNA: TGTGCCAGCAGCTTAGCGCCACAGAACTATGGCTACACCTTC. This codes for CASSLAPQNYGYTF. Full variable domain (missing parts from reference TRBV7-9 and TRBJ1-2): DTGVSQNPRHKITKRGQNVTFRCDPISEHNRLYWYRQTLGQGPEFLTYFQNEAQLEKSRLLSDRFSAERPKGSFSTLEIQRTEQGDSAMYLCASSLAPQNYGYTFGSGTRLTVV.

In regard to this clonotype: A much larger clone is a single base away; this may be a read error. CDR3 residues: CASSYSWRSNTDTQYF. In DNA form, the CDR3 reads TGTGCCAGCAGTTACTCGTGGAGGTCTAACACAGATACGCAGTATTTT. The V and J genes are TRBV6-2 or TRBV6-3 and TRBJ2-3; the D gene is possibly TRBD2 (5 bases). Trimming removed 0 bases from V and 2 bases from J, with 12 bases in between. Germline CDR1 MNHEY, CDR2 SVGEGT. The CDR3 runs to 16 residues.

V usage is TRBV11-3 and J usage is TRBJ2-7, with D unclear. V shed 1 base and J shed 4 bases, with 5 bases lying between them. This CDR3 is 12 amino acids long. Germline V lookup: CDR1 SGHNT, CDR2 YENEEA. CDR3 in amino acids: CASSLVLYEQYF. The CDR3 DNA follows: TGTGCCAGCAGCTTAGTTTTGTACGAGCAGTACTTC.

This clonotype was seen more than once but under ten times. The chain carries TRBV12-3 or TRBV12-4 and TRBJ1-1, with 7 bases aligning to TRBD1. Trimming cost V 6 bases and J 7 bases; bases outside gene matches: 14. The CDR3 is 15 residues long. CDR3 sequence reads: CASSPISGGPNEAFF. CDR3 sequence (DNA): TGTGCCAGCAGCCCAATCTCAGGGGGTCCTAATGAAGCTTTCTTT.

This clonotype came up many times. The J gene is TRBJ1-3, the V gene TRBV7-9; D unclear. The CDR3 covers 14 residues. Germline values: CDR1 SEHNR, CDR2 FQNEAQ (reference sequence). Between the trimmed V and J ends, which lost 5 bases and 4 bases, there was a span of 12 bases. The CDR3 coding sequence is TGTGCCAGCAGCACCGCAATGACCGGAAACACCATATATTTT. Translation gives CASSTAMTGNTIYF.

This clonotype was counted many times. This chain joins TRBV20-1 and TRBJ2-5; 9 positions agree with TRBD1. This CDR3 is 14 amino acids long. The germline V gene encodes CDR1 DFQATT and CDR2 SNEGSKA (reference sequence). With 3 bases clipped from V and 4 bases from J, the junction kept 6 bases outside the gene matches. CDR3 nucleotides: TGCAGTGCTAGGGCACAGGGGGCAGGAGAGACCCAGTACTTC. Translated: CSARAQGAGETQYF.

This clonotype was seen at least ten times. The chain joins TRBV4-1 to TRBJ1-5; D is perhaps TRBD1 (5 bases). This CDR3 comprises 15 residues. Trimming took 0 bases from V and 6 from J, leaving 12 bases between them. CDR1 MGHRA and CDR2 YSYEKL come from the germline V gene. CDR3 residues: CASSQDPGKVQPQHF. The CDR3 nucleotides are TGCGCCAGCAGCCAAGATCCAGGGAAAGTTCAGCCCCAGCATTTT.

This clonotype has just a few counts. The chain has TRBV10-2 and TRBJ1-1; D may be TRBD1 (5 bases). This CDR3 spans 14 amino acids. From germline, CDR1 is WSHSY and CDR2 SAAADI. V shed 0 bases and J shed 1 base, with 6 bases lying between them. CDR3 amino acids: CASSESRGNTEAFF. CDR3 nucleotides: TGCGCCAGCAGTGAGTCGAGGGGGAACACTGAAGCTTTCTTT.

The chain links TRBV9 to TRBJ1-1; D unclear. V lost 3 bases to trimming and J lost 1 base, with 4 bases between them. From germline, CDR1 is SGDLS and CDR2 YYNGEE. This CDR3 spans 12 amino acids. CDR3 amino acids: CASSAENTEAFF. For the CDR3, the DNA is TGTGCCAGCAGCGCGGAGAACACTGAAGCTTTCTTT.

The gene calls are TRBV19 and TRBJ1-1; 8 bases map to TRBD1. Germline CDR1 is LNHDA and CDR2 is SQIVND (reference sequence). The CDR3 has 13 residues. The J segment lost 9 bases and the V segment lost 9 bases, leaving 12 bases of the junction unmatched. CDR3: CASQPPGQGKAFF. The CDR3 nucleotides read TGTGCCAGCCAGCCTCCCGGACAGGGAAAAGCTTTCTTT.

The chain links TRBV3-1 to TRBJ2-7; no clear D gene. The V end lost 6 bases, the J end lost 2 bases, and 5 bases lay between the germline ends. Germline V CDR1 and CDR2: LGHDT, YNNKEL (reference sequence). CDR3 length: 11 residues. CDR3 coding DNA: TGTGCCAGCAGTCACGCCTACGAGCAGTACTTC. It translates to CASSHAYEQYF.

In its sample, this clonotype was seen a few times. The chain is built from TRBV30 and TRBJ1-1; D is undetermined. Germline CDR1 GTSNPN, CDR2 SVGIG (reference sequence). Trimming took off 4 bases at V and 4 bases at J, with 7 bases between the two ends. The CDR3 spans 11 residues. CDR3 bases: TGTGCCTGGATTGACTTCACTGAAGCTTTCTTT. It translates to CAWIDFTEAFF.

The CDR3 sequence: CASSERTGELFF. In DNA, the CDR3 is TGTGCCAGCAGCGAGAGGACCGGGGAGCTGTTTTTT. This chain uses TRBV11-3 with TRBJ2-2; D unclear. The CDR3 is made up of 12 amino acids. Germline loops: CDR1 SGHNT, CDR2 YENEEA. Deletions cut 5 bases from V and 5 bases from J, with 6 bases between. Together with reference TRBV11-3 and TRBJ2-2, the CDR3 gives the full variable domain: EAGVVQSPRYKIIEKKQPVAFWCNPISGHNTLYWYLQNLGQGPELLIRYENEEAVDDSQLPKDRFSAERLKGVDSTLKIQPAELGDSAVYLCASSERTGELFFGEGSRLTVL.

About this clonotype itself: A read error is possible here, since a much larger clone lies one base away. The rearrangement uses TRBV7-3 and TRBJ1-1, with D unresolved. The CDR3 extends over 13 amino acids. From germline, CDR1 is SGHTA and CDR2 FQGTGA. CDR3 nucleotides: TGTGCCAGCAACTTAGGGAGGAACACTGAAGCTTTCTTT. Its protein is CASNLGRNTEAFF.